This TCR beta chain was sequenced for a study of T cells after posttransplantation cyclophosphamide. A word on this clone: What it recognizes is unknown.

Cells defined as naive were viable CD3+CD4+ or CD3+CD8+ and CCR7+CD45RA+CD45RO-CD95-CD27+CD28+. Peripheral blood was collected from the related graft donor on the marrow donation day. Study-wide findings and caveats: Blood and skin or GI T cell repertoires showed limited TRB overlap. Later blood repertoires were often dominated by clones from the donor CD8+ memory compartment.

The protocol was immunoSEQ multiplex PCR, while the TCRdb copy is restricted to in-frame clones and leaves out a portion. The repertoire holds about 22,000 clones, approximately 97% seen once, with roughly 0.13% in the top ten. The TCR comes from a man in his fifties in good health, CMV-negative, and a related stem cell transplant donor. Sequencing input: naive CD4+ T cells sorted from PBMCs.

CDR3 in DNA: TGTGCCAGCTCACTAAGGGACACCAATCAGCCCCAGCATTTT. Protein sequence: CASSLRDTNQPQHF. The gene calls are TRBV18 and TRBJ1-5; the D gene is possibly TRBD1 (6 bases). V lost 4 bases, J lost 3 bases, and 10 bases lay in between. Germline V gene data show CDR1 as KGHSH and CDR2 as LQKENI. This CDR3 is built from 14 residues.